The next 11 T cell receptor beta chains were all read from a single sample in a study of T cells after yellow fever vaccination. From the 5' RACE reads, TCRdb called clonotypes with MiXCR, one entry per CDR3 protein. Here the sample spans a few hundred thousand distinct CDR3 sequences, 17% being singletons. The starting material was PBMCs, obtained 5 to 6 days after the first yellow fever vaccination. The receptor set was obtained from a man aged 18 to 30 who received the YFV17D yellow fever vaccine.

This sequence joins TRBV6-5 and TRBJ1-5; no reliable D call. The CDR3 contains 14 residues. Germline assignment: CDR1 MNHEY and CDR2 SVGAGI. Trimming shortened V by 0 bases and J by 4 bases, and 7 bases separated the two germline ends. CDR3 sequence: CASSYSRANQPQHF. CDR3 nucleotides: TGTGCCAGCAGTTACTCTCGGGCGAATCAGCCCCAGCATTTT.

The V gene is TRBV6-5, the J gene TRBJ2-5, with TRBD2 matching 13 bases. Germline lookup yields CDR1 MNHEY and CDR2 SVGAGI. The ends lost 4 bases at V and 0 bases at J; junction bases unmatched: 8. The CDR3 is 18 residues long. Written as DNA, the CDR3 is TGTGCCAGCAGTTGGCGACTAGCGGGGGGTCCGTACCAAGAGACCCAGTACTTC. It translates to CASSWRLAGGPYQETQYF.

This clonotype was observed a few times. This chain links TRBV7-9 with TRBJ2-1; D unclear. Trimming cost V 1 base and J 5 bases, with 9 bases left between them. The germline V gene has CDR1 SEHNR and CDR2 FQNEAQ (reference sequence). The CDR3 totals 14 residues. This CDR3 is CASSLDGKNNEQFF. The CDR3, as DNA: TGTGCCAGCAGCTTAGATGGGAAGAACAATGAGCAGTTCTTC.

The sample holds a few counts of this clonotype. The chain is built from TRBV7-2 and TRBJ1-1; D is unresolved. The V gene's germline CDR1 is SGHTA and CDR2 FQGNSA. This CDR3 has 14 amino acids. V lost 2 bases, J lost 2 bases, and 9 bases lay in between. The CDR3 spells CASSLRTLNTEAFF. Here the CDR3 DNA reads TGTGCCAGCAGCTTAAGGACCCTAAACACTGAAGCTTTCTTT. Using reference TRBV7-2 and TRBJ1-1 for the parts outside the CDR3, the full variable domain is GAGVSQSPSNKVTEKGKDVELRCDPISGHTALYWYRQSLGQGLEFLIYFQGNSAPDKSGLPSDRFSAERTGGSVSTLTIQRTQQEDSAVYLCASSLRTLNTEAFFGQGTRLTVV.

The J gene is TRBJ2-3, the V gene TRBV4-1, with TRBD2 matching 13 bases. Germline assignment: CDR1 MGHRA and CDR2 YSYEKL. With V trimmed by 8 bases and J by 6 bases, 5 bases remained unmatched. This CDR3 contains 14 residues. The CDR3 reads CASGLAGVSDTQYF. The CDR3 DNA sequence: TGCGCCAGCGGACTAGCGGGGGTCAGTGATACGCAGTATTTT.

In its sample, this clonotype was seen a few times. CDR3 sequence (DNA): TGCGCCAGCAGCTTGGGGACTAGCGGGAACATTCAGTACTTC. Its protein product is CASSLGTSGNIQYF. This chain connects TRBV5-1 to TRBJ2-4; 11 positions agree with TRBD2. J was trimmed by 7 bases and V by 0 bases; bases with no gene match: 0. In germline, CDR1 is SGHRS, CDR2 YFSETQ. The CDR3 contains 14 residues.

The rearrangement uses TRBV15 and TRBJ2-2; the D gene is possibly TRBD2 (7 bases). CDR3 length: 18 residues. V was cut by 0 bases and J by 3 bases, with 17 bases left in between. The V gene's germline CDR1 is LNHNV and CDR2 YYDKDF (reference sequence). Here the CDR3 reads CATSRDGGAPAHTGELFF. CDR3 DNA sequence: TGTGCCACCAGCAGAGATGGGGGGGCCCCCGCACACACCGGGGAGCTGTTTTTT. Filled out from reference TRBV15 and TRBJ2-2, the complete variable domain reads DAMVIQNPRYQVTQFGKPVTLSCSQTLNHNVMYWYQQKSSQAPKLLFHYYDKDFNNEADTPDNFQSRRPNTSFCFLDIRSPGLGDTAMYLCATSRDGGAPAHTGELFFGEGSRLTVL.

This clonotype was counted at least ten times. This chain joins TRBV12-5 and TRBJ2-1, with TRBD1 matching 10 bases. V gave up 2 bases and J gave up 8 bases; unmatched junction bases: 6. Germline V gene lookup returns CDR1 LGHNT and CDR2 FRNRAP. This CDR3 has 15 residues. CDR3 coding DNA: TGTGCTAGTGGTTTGACCGGGACAGGGGAAGATGAGCAGTTCTTC. Protein sequence: CASGLTGTGEDEQFF.

This chain uses TRBV5-1 with TRBJ2-2; weak D call: TRBD2 (5 bases). The V end lost 7 bases, the J end lost 1 base, and 8 bases lay between the germline ends. The V gene's germline CDR1 is SGHRS and CDR2 YFSETQ. The CDR3 has 13 residues. The CDR3: CASGAGNTGELFF. DNA of the CDR3: TGCGCCAGCGGCGCGGGGAACACCGGGGAGCTGTTTTTT.

The gene calls are TRBV5-1 and TRBJ2-4; D possibly uses TRBD1 or TRBD2 (7 bases each). The length of the CDR3 is 14 residues. V shed 0 bases and J shed 8 bases, with 12 bases lying between them. CDR1 and CDR2 from the germline V gene are SGHRS and YFSETQ. CDR3 sequence reads: CASSLGQGGDIQYF. In nucleotides, the CDR3 is TGCGCCAGCAGCTTGGGGCAGGGGGGGGACATTCAGTACTTC.

This clonotype came up many times. The gene calls are TRBV24-1 and TRBJ2-3; D not certain. Germline values: CDR1 KGHDR, CDR2 SFDVKD. This CDR3 is built from 14 residues. V dropped 4 bases and J dropped 7 bases, with 14 bases sitting between them. In nucleotides, the CDR3 is TGTGCCACCAGTGAAAGTTGGAACGTAAATACGCAGTATTTT. Its protein is CATSESWNVNTQYF.